The T cell receptor beta chain under discussion was sequenced for a study of control samples from healthy donors and cancer patients. Germline-derived CDR1 and CDR2 are SQVTM and ANQGSEA. The CDR3 runs 11 residues. V was cut by 5 bases and J by 6 bases, with 10 bases left in between. The method was immunoSEQ multiplex PCR; TCRdb's version includes in-frame clones alone and lacks a portion of them. The sample records tens of thousands of clones, approximately 84% being singletons. This clone was seen a handful of times. This chain uses TRBV29-1 with TRBJ1-1; no clear D gene. The sequence came from a woman aged 50 to 65 with lung cancer. Sequenced sample: PBMCs. The CDR3 here is CSVQTEAEAFF. CDR3 DNA: TGCAGCGTTCAGACCGAGGCTGAAGCTTTCTTT. Full variable domain (missing parts from reference TRBV29-1 and TRBJ1-1): SAVISQKPSRDICQRGTSLTIQCQVDSQVTMMFWYRQQPGQSLTLIATANQGSEATYESGFVIDKFPISRPNLTFSTLTVSNMSPEDSSIYLCSVQTEAEAFFGQGTRLTVV.